This TCR beta chain is drawn from a study of blood T cell repertoires in COVID-19. Across the whole study: PBMCs, B-cell-depleted T cells, or T cells were the source of the cDNA or gDNA that made up the material.

Trimming stripped 3 bases from V and 0 bases from J, with 16 bases between. CDR1 is SGHVS, CDR2 FQNEAQ, per germline. The CDR3 contains 17 residues. In the study's own analysis: Reference gene primer amplification yielded estimated nucleated cell counts. The data were produced by immunoSEQ multiplex PCR, yet TCRdb's version contains in-frame clones alone and is incomplete. V and J calls and clone size are copied from that table; D and trimming were computed from the DNA. The sample yields about 440,000 clones, roughly 91% seen once. This receptor was identified in a woman younger than 45 with acute or convalescent COVID-19. Sequenced sample: peripheral blood. V usage is TRBV7-8 and J usage is TRBJ2-3; possibly TRBD2 for D (5 bases). The CDR3 DNA reads as TGTGCCAGCAGCTTCCCGGGGTTGAGGCGGAGCACAGATACGCAGTATTTT. Translating it yields CASSFPGLRRSTDTQYF.